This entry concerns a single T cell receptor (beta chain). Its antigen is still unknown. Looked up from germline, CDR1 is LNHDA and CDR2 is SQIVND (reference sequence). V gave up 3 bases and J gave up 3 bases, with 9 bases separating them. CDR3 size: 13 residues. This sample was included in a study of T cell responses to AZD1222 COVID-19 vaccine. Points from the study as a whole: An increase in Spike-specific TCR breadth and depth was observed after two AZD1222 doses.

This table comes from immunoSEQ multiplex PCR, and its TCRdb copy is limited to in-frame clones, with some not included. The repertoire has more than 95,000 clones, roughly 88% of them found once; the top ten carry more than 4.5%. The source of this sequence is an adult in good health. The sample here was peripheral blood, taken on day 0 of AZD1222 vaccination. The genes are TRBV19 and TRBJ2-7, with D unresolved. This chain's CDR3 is CASSIGLDYEQYF. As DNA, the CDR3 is TGTGCCAGTAGTATTGGCCTGGACTACGAGCAGTACTTC. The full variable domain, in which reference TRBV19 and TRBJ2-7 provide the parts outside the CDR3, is DGGITQSPKYLFRKEGQNVTLSCEQNLNHDAMYWYRQDPGQGLRLIYYSQIVNDFQKGDIAEGYSVSREKKESFPLTVTSAQKNPTAFYLCASSIGLDYEQYFGPGTRLTVT.